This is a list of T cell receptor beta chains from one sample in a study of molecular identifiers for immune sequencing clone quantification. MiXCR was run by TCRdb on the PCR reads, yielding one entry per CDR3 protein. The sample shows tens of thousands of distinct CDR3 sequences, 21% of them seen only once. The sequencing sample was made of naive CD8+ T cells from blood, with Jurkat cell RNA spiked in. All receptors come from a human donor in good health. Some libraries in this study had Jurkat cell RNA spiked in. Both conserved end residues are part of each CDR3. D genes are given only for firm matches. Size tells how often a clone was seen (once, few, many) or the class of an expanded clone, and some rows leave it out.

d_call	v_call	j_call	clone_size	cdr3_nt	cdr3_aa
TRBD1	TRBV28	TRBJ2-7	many	TGTGCCAGCACTTCACGCTTAGACAGGGGTCAGGGGCAGTACTTC	CASTSRLDRGQGQYF
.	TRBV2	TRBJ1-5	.	TGTGCCAGCAGTGATCAGGGTCAGCCCCAGCATTTT	CASSDQGQPQHF
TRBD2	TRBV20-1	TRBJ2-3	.	TGCTGTGCTCTAGCGGGGGACAGCACAGATACGCAGTATTTT	CCALAGDSTDTQYF
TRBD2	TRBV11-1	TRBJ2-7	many	TGTGCCAGCAGCCCCCGATTTGGACTAGCGGGGCCCTACGAGCAGTACTTC	CASSPRFGLAGPYEQYF
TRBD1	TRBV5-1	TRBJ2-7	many	TGCGCCAGCAGCAACAGGGGTCAGAGCTCCTACGAGCAGTACTTC	CASSNRGQSSYEQYF
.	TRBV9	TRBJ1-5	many	TGTGCCAGCAGCGTAAGTGGGGGGTCGGGGGCCTCACCGGAGCCCCAGCATTTT	CASSVSGGSGASPEPQHF
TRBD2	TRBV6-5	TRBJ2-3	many	TGTGCCAGCAGTCCCCCGGGGGTGGCGGGAGGGCCTAGCACAGATACGCAGTATTTT	CASSPPGVAGGPSTDTQYF
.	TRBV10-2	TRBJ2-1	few	TGCGCCAGCAGTGAGGGTTTCGGTGAGCAGTTCTTC	CASSEGFGEQFF
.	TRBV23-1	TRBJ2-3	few	TGCGCCAGCAGTCAATCAGAGCACAGGGACGCTGATACGCAGTATTTT	CASSQSEHRDADTQYF
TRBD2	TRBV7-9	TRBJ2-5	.	TGTGCCAGCAGCTTAGGTCTAGCGGGAGGGCCGGGGGAGACCCAGTACTTC	CASSLGLAGGPGETQYF
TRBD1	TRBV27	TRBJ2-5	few	TGTGCCAGCAGGCCCGGGACAGGCTTCCAAGAGACCCAGTACTTC	CASRPGTGFQETQYF
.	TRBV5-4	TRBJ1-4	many	TGTGCCAGCAGCTTAACCGGGGACGGACCAAAAAATGAAAAACTGTTTTTT	CASSLTGDGPKNEKLFF
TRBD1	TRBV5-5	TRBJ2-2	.	TGTGCCAGCAGACCCACAGGGGCGAACACCGGGGAGCTGTTTTTT	CASRPTGANTGELFF
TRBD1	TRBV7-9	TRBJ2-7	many	TGTGCCAGCAGCTTGGAGCCTCTGGACAGGGCCTACGAGCAGTACTTC	CASSLEPLDRAYEQYF
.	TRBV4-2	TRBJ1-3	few	TGTGCCAGCAGCCAAGATGGTGGGGGGGCGGGAAACACCATATATTTT	CASSQDGGGAGNTIYF
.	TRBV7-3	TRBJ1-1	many	TGTGCCAGCAGCTTATTTGTGGGGGACACTGAAGCTTTCTTT	CASSLFVGDTEAFF
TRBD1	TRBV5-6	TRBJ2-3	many	TGTGCCAGCAGCTTGGGGGACAGGGGTTATTCAGATACGCAGTATTTT	CASSLGDRGYSDTQYF
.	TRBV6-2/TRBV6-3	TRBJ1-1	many	TGTGCCACCTTCGGGCAGGGGCCTGAAGCTTTCTTT	CATFGQGPEAFF
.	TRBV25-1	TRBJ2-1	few	TGTGCCAGCAGCAGGGTCGATGAGCAGTTCTTC	CASSRVDEQFF
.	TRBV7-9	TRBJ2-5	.	TGTGTCAGCAGTCCTTACGGGGAGACCCAGTACTTC	CVSSPYGETQYF
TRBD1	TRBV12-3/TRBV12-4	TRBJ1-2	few	TGTGCCAGCAGTTTCGACAGGGATAACTATGGCTACACCTTC	CASSFDRDNYGYTF
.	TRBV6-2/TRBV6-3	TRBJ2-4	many	TGTGCCAGCAGTAGTGCCGGGCACCCCAACATTCAGTACTTC	CASSSAGHPNIQYF
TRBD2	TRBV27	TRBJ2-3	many	TGTGCCAGCAGTTTAGGGACTAGCGGCACAGATACGCAGTATTTT	CASSLGTSGTDTQYF
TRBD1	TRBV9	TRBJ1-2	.	TGTGCCAGCAGCGACTCAAAGGGACAGGACTATGGCTACACCTTC	CASSDSKGQDYGYTF
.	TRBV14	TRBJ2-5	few	TGTGCCAGCAGCCTTCACACCGAGACCCAGTACTTC	CASSLHTETQYF